This T cell receptor (beta chain) was sequenced for a study of T-cell memory formation after mild COVID-19. Germline V gene lookup returns CDR1 SQVTM and CDR2 ANQGSEA. This CDR3 comprises 13 residues. The V end was cut by 5 bases, the J end by 0 bases, with 10 bases between. From 5'RACE with constant-segment primers came TCR alpha and TCR beta cDNA libraries that carried sample barcodes and UMIs. TCRdb reanalysed the 5' RACE reads using MiXCR and keeps one entry per CDR3 protein. In the table there are almost 250,000 distinct CDR3 sequences, roughly 15% of which are singletons. This TCR derives from an adult woman who had mild COVID-19 (a few samples of this study predate the infection). Cell type and time point are not known. Sequenced material: PBMCs or a T cell subset sorted from them (not recorded which). The rearrangement joins TRBV29-1 to TRBJ1-1, with D unclear. The CDR3 is CSVRGRMNTEAFF. The CDR3 bases are TGCAGCGTTCGTGGACGCATGAACACTGAAGCTTTCTTT.